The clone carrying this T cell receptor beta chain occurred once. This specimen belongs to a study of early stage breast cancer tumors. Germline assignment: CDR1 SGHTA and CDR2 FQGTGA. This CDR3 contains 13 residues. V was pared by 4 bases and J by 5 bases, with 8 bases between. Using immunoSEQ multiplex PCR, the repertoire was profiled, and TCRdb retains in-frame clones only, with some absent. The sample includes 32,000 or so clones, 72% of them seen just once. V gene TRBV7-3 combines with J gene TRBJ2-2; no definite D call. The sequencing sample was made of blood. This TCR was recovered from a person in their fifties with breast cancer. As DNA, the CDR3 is TGTGCCAGCAGCTCCGCCCAGACCGGGGAGCTGTTTTTT. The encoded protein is CASSSAQTGELFF.